The 3 T cell receptor beta chains given below trace back to one sample, sequenced in a study of cytomegalovirus exposure and HLA in healthy donors (dated 2017 in TCRdb). The method behind the library was the immunoSEQ multiplex PCR assay. A mixture of 60 forward primers for TCR Vbeta segments and 13 reverse primers for TCR Jbeta segments was used in the multiplex PCR. The clones in this table, taken by TCRdb from immuneACCESS, are in-frame only. Not every clone is retained; where verified, under half of the shortfall comes from an unresolved V gene, and the cause of the rest is unknown. The sample table contains about 150,000 clones; only one count was recorded for around 82% of them. Together, the top ten hold under 7.5% of the sample. The specimen was PBMCs. The receptors come from a woman in her 50s in good health and CMV-seropositive.

The rearrangement uses TRBV2 and TRBJ2-7; 11 nucleotides line up with TRBD2. The CDR3 covers 13 residues. Germline CDR1 is SNHLY and CDR2 is FYNNEI. V was clipped by 10 bases and J by 4 bases; unmatched bases: 6. Here the CDR3 DNA reads TGTGCCACAACTCGGACTAGCGGGTACGAGCAGTACTTC. Protein sequence: CATTRTSGYEQYF.

V and J are TRBV5-1 and TRBJ2-1; D gene unclear. V shed 5 bases and J shed 0 bases, with 6 bases lying between them. CDR1 SGHRS and CDR2 YFSETQ come from the germline V gene. This CDR3 has 13 amino acids. The CDR3 sequence: CASRQSSYNEQFF. CDR3 DNA sequence: TGCGCCAGCAGACAGAGCTCCTACAATGAGCAGTTCTTC.

The V gene is TRBV6-5, the J gene TRBJ1-1; maybe TRBD1 (6 bases). V was shortened by 6 bases and J by 4 bases, with 15 bases between the two germline ends. There are 14 residues in the CDR3. CDR1 is MNHEY and CDR2 is SVGAGI in the germline V gene. DNA for the CDR3: TGTGCCAGCAGCTCACAGGGTCGGGGCACTGAAGCTTTCTTT. Amino acid sequence: CASSSQGRGTEAFF.